This T cell receptor beta chain was profiled in a study of technical replicates of blood from a handful of donors (dated by TCRdb to between 2016 and 2019). The library came from the immunoSEQ multiplex PCR assay. In its TCRdb copy, this immuneACCESS table keeps in-frame sequences only and misses some clones. Where compared with another copy, unresolved V genes explain less than half of these, and the others have no known cause. The sample table holds tens of thousands of clones, of which approximately 78% were seen once. Nearly 4% of the sample lies in the top ten. Concerning this clone itself: This receptor's antigen is unknown. Per-nucleotide qualities are absent, and no much larger clonotype sits a single base away.

The material sequenced was PBMCs. This TCR was recovered from a human donor in good health. Some clones in this sample may be carry-over from other donors' samples.

The nucleotides read TGCGCCAGCAGCCAAGATCTTTCACAGTTAGTATACACCGGGGAGCTGTTTTTT. It specifies CASSQDLSQLVYTGELFF. The V and J segments used are TRBV4-1 and TRBJ2-2; confidence is insufficient to name the D gene. CDR1 and CDR2 are read off the germline V gene as MGHRA and YSYEKL. The germline ends are 17 bases apart after V is trimmed by 0 bases and J by 3 bases. Including the terminal cysteine and phenylalanine, the CDR3 comprises 18 residues. This entry keeps only the CDR3 DNA: 54 bases, framed from base 1.